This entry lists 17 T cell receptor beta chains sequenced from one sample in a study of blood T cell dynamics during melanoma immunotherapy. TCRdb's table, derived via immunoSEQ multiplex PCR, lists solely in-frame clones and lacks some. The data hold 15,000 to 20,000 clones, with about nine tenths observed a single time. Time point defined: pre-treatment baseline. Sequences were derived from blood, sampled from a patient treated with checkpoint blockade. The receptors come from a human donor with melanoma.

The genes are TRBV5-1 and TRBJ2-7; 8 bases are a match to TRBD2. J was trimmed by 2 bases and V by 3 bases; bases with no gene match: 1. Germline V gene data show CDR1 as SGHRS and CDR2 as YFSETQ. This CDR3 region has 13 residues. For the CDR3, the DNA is TGCGCCAGCAGCTGGGGACTAGCCTACGAGCAGTACTTC. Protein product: CASSWGLAYEQYF.

This CDR3 reads CASSQVSRTSGFNEQFF. CDR3 coding DNA: TGCGCCAGCAGCCAAGTATCTAGGACTAGCGGTTTCAATGAGCAGTTCTTC. V usage is TRBV4-1 and J usage is TRBJ2-1; 10 bases match TRBD2. Germline-derived CDR1 and CDR2 are MGHRA and YSYEKL. The junction had 9 bases not matched to a gene; V was cut back by 1 base and J by 6 bases. CDR3 length: 17 residues.

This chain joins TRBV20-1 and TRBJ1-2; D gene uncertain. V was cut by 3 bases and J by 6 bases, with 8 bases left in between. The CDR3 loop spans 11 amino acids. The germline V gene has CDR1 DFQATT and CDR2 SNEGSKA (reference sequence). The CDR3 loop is CSASEKNGYTF. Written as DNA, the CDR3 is TGCAGTGCTAGCGAGAAAAATGGCTACACCTTC.

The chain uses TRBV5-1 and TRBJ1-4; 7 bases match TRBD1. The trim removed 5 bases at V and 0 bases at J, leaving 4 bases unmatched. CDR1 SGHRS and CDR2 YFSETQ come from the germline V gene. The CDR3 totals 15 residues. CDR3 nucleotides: TGCGCCAGCAGTCGACAGGGTCCAACTAATGAAAAACTGTTTTTT. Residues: CASSRQGPTNEKLFF.

CDR3 DNA sequence: TGTGCCAGTAGTCCCCGACTAGCGGGAGGCCCTTACAATGAGCAGTTCTTC. It encodes CASSPRLAGGPYNEQFF. V is TRBV19 and J is TRBJ2-1; 13 bases agree with TRBD2. With V trimmed by 5 bases and J by 4 bases, 8 bases remained unmatched. CDR1 is LNHDA, CDR2 SQIVND, per germline (reference sequence). The CDR3 runs to 17 residues.

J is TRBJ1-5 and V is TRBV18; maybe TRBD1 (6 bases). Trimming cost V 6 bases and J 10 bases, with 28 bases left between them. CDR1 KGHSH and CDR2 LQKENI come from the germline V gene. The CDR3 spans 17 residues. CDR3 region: CASSPVDPLVGGRPQHF. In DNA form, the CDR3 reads TGTGCCAGCTCCCCTGTGGACCCCCTGGTTGGGGGCAGACCCCAGCATTTT.

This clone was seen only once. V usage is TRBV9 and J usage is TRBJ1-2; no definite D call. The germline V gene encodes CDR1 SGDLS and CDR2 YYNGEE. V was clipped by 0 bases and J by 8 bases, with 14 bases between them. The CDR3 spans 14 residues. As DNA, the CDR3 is TGTGCCAGCAGCGTAGATGGGGAGCCGACCGGCTACACCTTC. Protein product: CASSVDGEPTGYTF.

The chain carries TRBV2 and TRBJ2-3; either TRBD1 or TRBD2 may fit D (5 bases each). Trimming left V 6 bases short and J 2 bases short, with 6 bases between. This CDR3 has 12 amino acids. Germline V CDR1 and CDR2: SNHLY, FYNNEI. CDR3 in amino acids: CASRGDTDTQYF. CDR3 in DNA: TGTGCCAGCAGGGGGGACACAGATACGCAGTATTTT.

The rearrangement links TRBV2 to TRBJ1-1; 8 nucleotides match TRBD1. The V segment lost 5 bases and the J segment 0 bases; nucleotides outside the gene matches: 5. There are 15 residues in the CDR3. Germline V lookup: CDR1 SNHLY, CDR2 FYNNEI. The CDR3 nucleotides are TGTGCCAGCAGTCGGACAGGGTGGGTGAACACTGAAGCTTTCTTT. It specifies CASSRTGWVNTEAFF.

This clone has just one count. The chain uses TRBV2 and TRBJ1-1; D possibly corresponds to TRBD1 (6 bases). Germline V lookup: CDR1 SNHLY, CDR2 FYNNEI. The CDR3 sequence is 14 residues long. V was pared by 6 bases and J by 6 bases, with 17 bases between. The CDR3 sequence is CASRHRTGRPEAFF. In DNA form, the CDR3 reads TGTGCCAGCAGGCATCGAACAGGGCGCCCTGAAGCTTTCTTT. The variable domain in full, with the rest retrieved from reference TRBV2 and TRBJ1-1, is EPEVTQTPSHQVTQMGQEVILRCVPISNHLYFYWYRQILGQKVEFLVSFYNNEISEKSEIFDDQFSVERPDGSNFTLKIRSTKLEDSAMYFCASRHRTGRPEAFFGQGTRLTVV.

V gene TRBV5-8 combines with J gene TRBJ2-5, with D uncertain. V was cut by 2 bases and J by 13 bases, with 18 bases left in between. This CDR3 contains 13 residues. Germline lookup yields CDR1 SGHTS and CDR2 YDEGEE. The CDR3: CASSFGTGPSRYF. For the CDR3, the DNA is TGTGCCAGCAGCTTCGGCACTGGTCCCTCCAGGTACTTC.

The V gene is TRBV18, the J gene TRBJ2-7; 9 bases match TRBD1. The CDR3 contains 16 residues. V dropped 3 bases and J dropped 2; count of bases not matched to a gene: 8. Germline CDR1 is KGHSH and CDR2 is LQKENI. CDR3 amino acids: CASSPGQGGFPYEQYF. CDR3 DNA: TGTGCCAGCTCACCGGGACAGGGCGGGTTCCCCTACGAGCAGTACTTC.

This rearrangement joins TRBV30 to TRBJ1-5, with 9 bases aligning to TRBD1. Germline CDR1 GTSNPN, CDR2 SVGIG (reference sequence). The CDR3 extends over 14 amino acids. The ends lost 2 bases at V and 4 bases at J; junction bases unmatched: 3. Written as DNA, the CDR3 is TGTGCCTGGAGTTCCGGACAGGGGAATCAGCCCCAGCATTTT. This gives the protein CAWSSGQGNQPQHF.

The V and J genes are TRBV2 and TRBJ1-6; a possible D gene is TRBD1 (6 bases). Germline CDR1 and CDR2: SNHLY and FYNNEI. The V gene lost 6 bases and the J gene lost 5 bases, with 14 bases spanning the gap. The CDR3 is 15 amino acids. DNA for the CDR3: TGTGCCAGCAGGGCAGGACAGCACGATAATTCACCCCTCCACTTT. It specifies CASRAGQHDNSPLHF.

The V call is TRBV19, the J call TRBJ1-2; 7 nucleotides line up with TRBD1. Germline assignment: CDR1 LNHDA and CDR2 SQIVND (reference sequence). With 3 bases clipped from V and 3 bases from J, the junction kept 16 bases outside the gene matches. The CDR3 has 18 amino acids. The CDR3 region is CASSIGSRGTALHYGYTF. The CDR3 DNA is TGTGCCAGTAGTATCGGGTCTAGGGGGACAGCACTCCACTATGGCTACACCTTC.

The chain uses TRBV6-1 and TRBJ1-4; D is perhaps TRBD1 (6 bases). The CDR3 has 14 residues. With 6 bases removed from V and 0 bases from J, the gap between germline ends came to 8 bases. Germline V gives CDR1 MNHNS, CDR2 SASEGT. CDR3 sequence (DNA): TGTGCCAGCAGGAGGACAGCAACTAATGAAAAACTGTTTTTT. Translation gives CASRRTATNEKLFF.

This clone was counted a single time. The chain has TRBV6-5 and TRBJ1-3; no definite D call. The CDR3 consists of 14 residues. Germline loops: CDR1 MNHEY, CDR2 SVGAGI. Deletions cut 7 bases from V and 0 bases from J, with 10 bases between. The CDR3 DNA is TGTGCCAGCATTGGGCGAAGCTCTGGAAACACCATATATTTT. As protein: CASIGRSSGNTIYF.